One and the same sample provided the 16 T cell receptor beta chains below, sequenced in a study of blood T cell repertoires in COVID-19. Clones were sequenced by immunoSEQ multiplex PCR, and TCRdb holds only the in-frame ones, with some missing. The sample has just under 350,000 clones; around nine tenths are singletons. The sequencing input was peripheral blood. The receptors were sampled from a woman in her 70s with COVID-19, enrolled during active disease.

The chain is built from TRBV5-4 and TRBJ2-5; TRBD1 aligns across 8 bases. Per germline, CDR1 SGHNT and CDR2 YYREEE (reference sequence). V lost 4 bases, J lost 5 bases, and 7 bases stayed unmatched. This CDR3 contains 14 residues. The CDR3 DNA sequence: TGTGCCAGCAGCACGGGACAGGTCAGGGAGACCCAGTACTTC. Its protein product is CASSTGQVRETQYF. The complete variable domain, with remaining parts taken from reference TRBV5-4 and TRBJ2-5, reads ETGVTQSPTHLIKTRGQQVTLRCSSQSGHNTVSWYQQALGQGPQFIFQYYREEENGRGNFPPRFSGLQFPNYSSELNVNALELDDSALYLCASSTGQVRETQYFGPGTRLLVL.

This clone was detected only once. CDR3 residues: CASAYQGQGPTNYGYTF. DNA for the CDR3: TGTGCCAGCGCATATCAGGGACAGGGGCCTACTAACTATGGCTACACCTTC. The chain is built from TRBV7-9 and TRBJ1-2; TRBD1 aligns across 10 bases. The CDR3 totals 17 residues. With 8 bases clipped from V and 0 bases from J, the junction kept 12 bases outside the gene matches. Looked up from germline, CDR1 is SEHNR and CDR2 is FQNEAQ (reference sequence).

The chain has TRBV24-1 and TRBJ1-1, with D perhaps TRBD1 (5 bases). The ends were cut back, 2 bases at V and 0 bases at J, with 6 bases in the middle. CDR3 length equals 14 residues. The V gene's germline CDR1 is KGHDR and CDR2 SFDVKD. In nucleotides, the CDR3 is TGTGCCACCAGTGATTCCAGGGTGAACACTGAAGCTTTCTTT. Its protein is CATSDSRVNTEAFF.

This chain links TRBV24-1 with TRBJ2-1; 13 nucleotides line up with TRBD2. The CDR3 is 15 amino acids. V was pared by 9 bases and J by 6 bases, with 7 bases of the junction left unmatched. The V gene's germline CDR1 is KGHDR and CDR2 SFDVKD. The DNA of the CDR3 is TGTGCCACCGAACCGACTAGCGGGGGGCCCAATGAGCAGTTCTTC. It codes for CATEPTSGGPNEQFF.

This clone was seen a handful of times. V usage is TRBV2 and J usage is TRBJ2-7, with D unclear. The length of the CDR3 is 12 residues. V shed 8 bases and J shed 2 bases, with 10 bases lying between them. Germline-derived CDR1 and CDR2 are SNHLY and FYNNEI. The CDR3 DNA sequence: TGTGCCAGCGGTAGTACGCCCTACGAGCAGTACTTC. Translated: CASGSTPYEQYF.

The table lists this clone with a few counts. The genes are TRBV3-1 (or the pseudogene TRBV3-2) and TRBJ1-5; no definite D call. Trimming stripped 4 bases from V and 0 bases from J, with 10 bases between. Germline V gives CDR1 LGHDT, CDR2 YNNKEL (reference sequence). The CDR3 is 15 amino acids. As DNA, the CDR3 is TGTGCCAGCAGCCCTTCAACTTATAGCAATCAGCCCCAGCATTTT. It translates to CASSPSTYSNQPQHF.

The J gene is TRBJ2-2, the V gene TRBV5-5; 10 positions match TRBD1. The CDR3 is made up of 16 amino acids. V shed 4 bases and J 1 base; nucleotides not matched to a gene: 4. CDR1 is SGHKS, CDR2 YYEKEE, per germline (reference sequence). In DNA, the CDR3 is TGTGCCAGCAGCGGAGGGACAGGGGTGAACACCGGGGAGCTGTTTTTT. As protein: CASSGGTGVNTGELFF.

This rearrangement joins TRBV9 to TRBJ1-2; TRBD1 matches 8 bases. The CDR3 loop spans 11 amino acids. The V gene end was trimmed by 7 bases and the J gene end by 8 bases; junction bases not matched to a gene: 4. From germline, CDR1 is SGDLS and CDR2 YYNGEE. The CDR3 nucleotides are TGTGCCAGCGGAGGACAGGGAGGCTACACCTTC. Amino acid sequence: CASGGQGGYTF. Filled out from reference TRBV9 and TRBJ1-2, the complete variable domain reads DSGVTQTPKHLITATGQRVTLRCSPRSGDLSVYWYQQSLDQGLQFLIQYYNGEERAKGNILERFSAQQFPDLHSELNLSSLELGDSALYFCASGGQGGYTFGSGTRLTVV.

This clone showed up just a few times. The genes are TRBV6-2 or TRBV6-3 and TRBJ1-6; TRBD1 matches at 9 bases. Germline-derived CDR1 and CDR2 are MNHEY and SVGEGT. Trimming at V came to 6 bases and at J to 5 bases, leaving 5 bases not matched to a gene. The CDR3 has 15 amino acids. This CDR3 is CASSLQGANNSPLHF. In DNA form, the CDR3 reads TGTGCCAGCAGCCTACAGGGGGCCAATAATTCACCCCTCCACTTT.

Written as DNA, the CDR3 is TGTGCCAGCAGCGGGAGGACGGGAAGCTCCTACGAGCAGTACTTC. Residues: CASSGRTGSSYEQYF. J is TRBJ2-7 and V is TRBV7-8, with D possibly TRBD2 on 6 matching bases. Trimming left V 5 bases short and J 0 bases short, with 14 bases between. The CDR3 is 15 amino acids. CDR1 is SGHVS and CDR2 is FQNEAQ in the germline V gene.

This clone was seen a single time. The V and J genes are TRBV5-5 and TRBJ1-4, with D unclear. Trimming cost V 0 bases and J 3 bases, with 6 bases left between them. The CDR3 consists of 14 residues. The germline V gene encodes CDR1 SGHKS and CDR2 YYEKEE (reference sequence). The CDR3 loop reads CASSLGEANEKLFF. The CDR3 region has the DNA TGTGCCAGCAGCTTGGGGGAGGCTAATGAAAAACTGTTTTTT.

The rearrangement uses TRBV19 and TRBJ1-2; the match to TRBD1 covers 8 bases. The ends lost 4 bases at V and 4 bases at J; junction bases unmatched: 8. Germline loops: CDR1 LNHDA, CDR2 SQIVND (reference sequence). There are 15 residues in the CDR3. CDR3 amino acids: CASSTDRGLAYGYTF. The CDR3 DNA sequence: TGTGCCAGTAGTACTGACAGGGGACTCGCCTATGGCTACACCTTC.

The CDR3 DNA sequence: TGTGCCAGCAGCTTGGAGCTAGCGGGGGGAGAGACCCAGTACTTC. Its translation is CASSLELAGGETQYF. This chain connects TRBV5-4 to TRBJ2-5; 11 bases are a match to TRBD2. The germline gives CDR1 SGHNT, CDR2 YYREEE (reference sequence). Trimming cost V 0 bases and J 4 bases; bases outside gene matches: 2. This CDR3 comprises 15 residues.

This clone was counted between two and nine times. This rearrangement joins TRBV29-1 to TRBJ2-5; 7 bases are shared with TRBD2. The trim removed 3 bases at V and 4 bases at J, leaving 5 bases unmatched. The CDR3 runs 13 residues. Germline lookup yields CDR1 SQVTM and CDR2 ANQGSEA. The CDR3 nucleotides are TGCAGCGTTGATAATGGGGAGGGAGAGACCCAGTACTTC. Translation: CSVDNGEGETQYF.

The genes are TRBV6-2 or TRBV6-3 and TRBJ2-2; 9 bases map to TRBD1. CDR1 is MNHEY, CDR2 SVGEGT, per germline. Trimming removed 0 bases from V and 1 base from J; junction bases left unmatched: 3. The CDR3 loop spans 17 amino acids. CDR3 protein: CASSYSTGGRNTGELFF. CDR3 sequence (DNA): TGTGCCAGCAGTTACTCGACAGGGGGGAGGAACACCGGGGAGCTGTTTTTT.

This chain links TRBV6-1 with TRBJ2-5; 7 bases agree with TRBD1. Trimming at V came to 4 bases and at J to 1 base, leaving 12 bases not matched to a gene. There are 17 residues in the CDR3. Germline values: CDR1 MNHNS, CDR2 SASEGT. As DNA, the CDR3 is TGTGCCAGCAGTGTAAGGTCAGGGGGTAGGTCCCAAGAGACCCAGTACTTC. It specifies CASSVRSGGRSQETQYF.